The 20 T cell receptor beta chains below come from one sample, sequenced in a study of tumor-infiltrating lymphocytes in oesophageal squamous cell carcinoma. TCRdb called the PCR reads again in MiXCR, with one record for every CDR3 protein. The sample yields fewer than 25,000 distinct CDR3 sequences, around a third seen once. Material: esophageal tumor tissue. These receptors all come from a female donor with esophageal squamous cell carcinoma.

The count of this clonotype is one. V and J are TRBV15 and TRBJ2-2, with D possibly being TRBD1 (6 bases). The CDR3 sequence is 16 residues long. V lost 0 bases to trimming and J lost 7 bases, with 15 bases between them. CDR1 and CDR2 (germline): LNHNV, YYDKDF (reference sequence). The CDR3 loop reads CATSRDVWGHSGELFF. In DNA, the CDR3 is TGTGCCACCAGCAGAGATGTATGGGGGCATAGCGGGGAGCTGTTTTTT. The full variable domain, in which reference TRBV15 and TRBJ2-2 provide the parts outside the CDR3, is DAMVIQNPRYQVTQFGKPVTLSCSQTLNHNVMYWYQQKSSQAPKLLFHYYDKDFNNEADTPDNFQSRRPNTSFCFLDIRSPGLGDTAMYLCATSRDVWGHSGELFFGEGSRLTVL.

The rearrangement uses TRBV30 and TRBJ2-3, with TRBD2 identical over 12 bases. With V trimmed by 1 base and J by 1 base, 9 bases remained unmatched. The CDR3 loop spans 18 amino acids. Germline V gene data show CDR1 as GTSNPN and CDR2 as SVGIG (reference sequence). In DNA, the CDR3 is TGTGCCTGGAGTGCAACCGGACTAGCGGGACCGCGCACAGATACGCAGTATTTT. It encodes CAWSATGLAGPRTDTQYF.

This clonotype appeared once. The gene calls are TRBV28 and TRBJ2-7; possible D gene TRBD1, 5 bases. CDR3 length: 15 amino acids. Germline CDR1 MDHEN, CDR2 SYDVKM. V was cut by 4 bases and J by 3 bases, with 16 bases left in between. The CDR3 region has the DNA TGTGCCAGCAGTTCCCCAGGAATTCAGGGCTACGAGCAGTACTTC. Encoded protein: CASSSPGIQGYEQYF.

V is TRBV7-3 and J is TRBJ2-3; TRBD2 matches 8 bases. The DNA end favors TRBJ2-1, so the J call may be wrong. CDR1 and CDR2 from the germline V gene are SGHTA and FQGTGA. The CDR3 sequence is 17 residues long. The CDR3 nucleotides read TGTGCCAGCAGCTTTGGGGATTGGCGGGAGGCTTACAATGAGCAGTTCTTC. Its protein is CASSFGDWREAYNEQFF.

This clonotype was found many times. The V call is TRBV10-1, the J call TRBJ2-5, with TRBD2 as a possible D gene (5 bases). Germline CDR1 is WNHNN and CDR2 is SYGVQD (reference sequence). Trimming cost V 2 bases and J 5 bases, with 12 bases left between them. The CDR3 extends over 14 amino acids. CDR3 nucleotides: TGCGCCAGCAGTGAGGGCGGGTCGGGTGAGACCCAGTACTTC. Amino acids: CASSEGGSGETQYF.

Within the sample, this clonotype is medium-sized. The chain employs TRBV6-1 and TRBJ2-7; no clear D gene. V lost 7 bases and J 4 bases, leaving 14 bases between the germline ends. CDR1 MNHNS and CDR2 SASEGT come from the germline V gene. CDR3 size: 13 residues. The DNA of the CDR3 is TGTGCCAGCAAGCTCGGCGGTCCTTACGAGCAGTACTTC. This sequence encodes CASKLGGPYEQYF.

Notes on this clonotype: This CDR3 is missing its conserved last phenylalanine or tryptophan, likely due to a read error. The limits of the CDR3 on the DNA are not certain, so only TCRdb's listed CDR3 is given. The CDR3 loop reads CASSLTRDSPHGYTFGS. The rearrangement uses TRBV7-2 and TRBJ2-7; TRBD1, as called in the table, went unchecked against the DNA. The CDR3 comprises 17 residues, both ends counted. Germline assignment: CDR1 SGHTA and CDR2 FQGNSA.

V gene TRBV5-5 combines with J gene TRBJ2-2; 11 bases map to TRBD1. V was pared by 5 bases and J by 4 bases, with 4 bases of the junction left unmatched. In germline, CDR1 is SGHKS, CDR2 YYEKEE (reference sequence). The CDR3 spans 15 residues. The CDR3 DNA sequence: TGTGCCAGCAGAAGGACAGGGGGCGGCACCGGGGAGCTGTTTTTT. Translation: CASRRTGGGTGELFF.

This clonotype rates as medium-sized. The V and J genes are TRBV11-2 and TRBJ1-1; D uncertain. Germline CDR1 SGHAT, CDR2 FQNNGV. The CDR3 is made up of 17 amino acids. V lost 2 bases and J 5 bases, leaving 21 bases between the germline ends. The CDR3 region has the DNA TGTGCCAGCAGCTTATACTGGCGGACGGATGGAGGAACTGAAGCTTTCTTT. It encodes CASSLYWRTDGGTEAFF.

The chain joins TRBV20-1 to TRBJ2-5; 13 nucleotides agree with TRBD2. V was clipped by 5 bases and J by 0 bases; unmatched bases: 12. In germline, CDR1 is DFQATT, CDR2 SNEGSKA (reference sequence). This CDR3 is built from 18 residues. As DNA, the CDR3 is TGCAGTGCTCGTCCACTCGGGACTAGCGGGATGTACCAAGAGACCCAGTACTTC. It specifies CSARPLGTSGMYQETQYF.

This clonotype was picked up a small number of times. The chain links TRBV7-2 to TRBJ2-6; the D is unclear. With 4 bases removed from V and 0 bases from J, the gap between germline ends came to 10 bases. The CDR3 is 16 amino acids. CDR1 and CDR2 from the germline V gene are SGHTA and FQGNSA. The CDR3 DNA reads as TGTGCCAGCAGCTCTCGGGCTTCCTCTGGGGCCAACGTCCTGACTTTC. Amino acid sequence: CASSSRASSGANVLTF.

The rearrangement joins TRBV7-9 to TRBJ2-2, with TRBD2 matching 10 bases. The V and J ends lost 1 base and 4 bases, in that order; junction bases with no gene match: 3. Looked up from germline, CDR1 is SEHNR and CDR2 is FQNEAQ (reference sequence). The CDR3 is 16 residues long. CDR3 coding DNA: TGTGCCAGCAGCTTAGGCAGCGGGAGGGCCACCGGGGAGCTGTTTTTT. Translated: CASSLGSGRATGELFF. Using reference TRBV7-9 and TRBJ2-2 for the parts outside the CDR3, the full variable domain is DTGVSQNPRHKITKRGQNVTFRCDPISEHNRLYWYRQTLGQGPEFLTYFQNEAQLEKSRLLSDRFSAERPKGSFSTLEIQRTEQGDSAMYLCASSLGSGRATGELFFGEGSRLTVL.

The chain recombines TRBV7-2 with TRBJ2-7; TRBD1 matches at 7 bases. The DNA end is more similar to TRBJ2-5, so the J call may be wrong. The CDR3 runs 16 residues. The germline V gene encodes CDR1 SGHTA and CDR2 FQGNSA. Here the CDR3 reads CASSAYRGGWQETQYF. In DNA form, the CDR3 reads TGTGCCAGCAGCGCGTACAGGGGCGGGTGGCAAGAGACCCAGTACTTC.

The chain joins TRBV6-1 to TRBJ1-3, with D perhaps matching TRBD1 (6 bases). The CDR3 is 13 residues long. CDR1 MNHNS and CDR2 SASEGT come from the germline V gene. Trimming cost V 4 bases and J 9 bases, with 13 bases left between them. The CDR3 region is CASSAYRVGTIYF. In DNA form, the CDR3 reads TGTGCCAGCAGTGCTTACAGGGTTGGCACCATATATTTT.

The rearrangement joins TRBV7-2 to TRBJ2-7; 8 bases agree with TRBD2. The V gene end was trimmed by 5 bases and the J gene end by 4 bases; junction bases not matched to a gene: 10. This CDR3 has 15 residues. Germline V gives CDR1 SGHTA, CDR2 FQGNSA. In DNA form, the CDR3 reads TGTGCCAGCAGCCAACAAAGCGGGAGCTCATACGAGCAGTACTTC. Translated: CASSQQSGSSYEQYF.

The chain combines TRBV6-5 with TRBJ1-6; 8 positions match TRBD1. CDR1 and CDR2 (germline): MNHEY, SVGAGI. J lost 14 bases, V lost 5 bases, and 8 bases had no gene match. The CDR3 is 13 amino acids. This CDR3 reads CASSEDRDNTLHF. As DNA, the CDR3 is TGTGCCAGCAGTGAGGACAGGGATAATACCCTCCACTTT.

The CDR3 spells CASSPDTDGYTF. CDR3 bases: TGTGCCAGCTCACCGGACACAGATGGCTACACCTTC. The J gene is TRBJ2-1, the V gene TRBV18, with D possibly being TRBD1 (5 bases). The DNA end favors TRBJ1-2, so the J call may be wrong. This CDR3 region has 12 residues. Germline values: CDR1 KGHSH, CDR2 LQKENI.

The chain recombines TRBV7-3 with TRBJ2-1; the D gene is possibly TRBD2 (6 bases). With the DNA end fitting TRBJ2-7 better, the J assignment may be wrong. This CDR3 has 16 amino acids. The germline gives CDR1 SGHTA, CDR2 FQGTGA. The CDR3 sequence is CASSLLAGSAYNEQYF. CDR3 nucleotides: TGTGCCAGCAGCCTTTTAGCCGGGAGTGCCTACAATGAGCAGTACTTC.

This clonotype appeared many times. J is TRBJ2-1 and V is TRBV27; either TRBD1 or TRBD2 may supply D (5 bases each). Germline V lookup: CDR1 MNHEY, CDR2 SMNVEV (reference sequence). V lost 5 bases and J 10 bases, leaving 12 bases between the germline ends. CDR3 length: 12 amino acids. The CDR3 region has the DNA TGTGCCAGCAGTCCCGGGAACAGGGAGCAGTTCTTC. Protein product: CASSPGNREQFF.

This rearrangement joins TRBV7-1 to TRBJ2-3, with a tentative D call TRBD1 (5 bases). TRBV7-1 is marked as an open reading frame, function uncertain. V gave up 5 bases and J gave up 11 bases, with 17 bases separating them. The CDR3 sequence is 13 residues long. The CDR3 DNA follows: TGTGCCAGCAGCCATGACAGCTCCTACGAGCAGTATTTT. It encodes CASSHDSSYEQYF.